This TCR beta chain was obtained from a study of shared clonotypes between healthy human individuals. Study-level background: Donors had three CD4 naive, three CD4 memory, two CD8 naive and one CD8 memory plate apiece.

The V gene's germline CDR1 is MNHEY and CDR2 SVGAGI. The CDR3 consists of 15 residues. The V end was cut by 2 bases, the J end by 4 bases, with 14 bases between. Study results and caveats: Enrolling few donors narrowed the genetic and exposure-history diversity that was represented.

Repertoires were generated with immunoSEQ multiplex PCR, while TCRdb's copy carries only in-frame clones and drops some. This table holds a few million clones, more than 80% found once. A remark on this clone: Its antigen is unidentified.

This TCR was sampled from a man aged 18 to 29 in good health. Some clones in this sample may be carry-over from other donors' samples. This sequence joins TRBV6-5 and TRBJ1-2; a weak D match, TRBD1 (5 bases). Sequences were obtained from naive CD4+ T cells from PBMCs. Stated subset: CD45RA+ positively selected. The CDR3 bases are TGTGCCAGCAGTTACCGGCGGGGGAATTTCTATGGCTACACCTTC. Protein product: CASSYRRGNFYGYTF.